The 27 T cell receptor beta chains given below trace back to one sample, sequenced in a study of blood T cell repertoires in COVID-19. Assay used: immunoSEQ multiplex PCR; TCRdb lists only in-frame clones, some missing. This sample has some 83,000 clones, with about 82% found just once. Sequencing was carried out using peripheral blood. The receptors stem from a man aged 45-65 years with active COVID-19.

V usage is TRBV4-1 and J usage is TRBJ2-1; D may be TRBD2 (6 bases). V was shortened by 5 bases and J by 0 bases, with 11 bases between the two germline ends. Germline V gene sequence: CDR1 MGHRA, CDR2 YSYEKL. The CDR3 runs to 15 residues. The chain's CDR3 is CASSISGGSYNEQFF. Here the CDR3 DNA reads TGCGCCAGCAGCATCTCCGGGGGCTCCTACAATGAGCAGTTCTTC.

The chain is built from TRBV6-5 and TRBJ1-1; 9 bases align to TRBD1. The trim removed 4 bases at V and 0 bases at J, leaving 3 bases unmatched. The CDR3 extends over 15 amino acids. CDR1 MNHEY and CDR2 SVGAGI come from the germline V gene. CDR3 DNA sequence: TGTGCCAGCAGTTTCGGGACAGGGATGAACACTGAAGCTTTCTTT. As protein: CASSFGTGMNTEAFF.

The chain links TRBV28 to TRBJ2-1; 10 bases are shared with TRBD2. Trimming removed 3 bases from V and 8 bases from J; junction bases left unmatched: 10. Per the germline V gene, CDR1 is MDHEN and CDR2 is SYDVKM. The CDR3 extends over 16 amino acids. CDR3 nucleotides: TGTGCCAGCAGTTTTTTCGGGAGCGGGAGGGGGGATGAGCAGTTCTTC. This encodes CASSFFGSGRGDEQFF.

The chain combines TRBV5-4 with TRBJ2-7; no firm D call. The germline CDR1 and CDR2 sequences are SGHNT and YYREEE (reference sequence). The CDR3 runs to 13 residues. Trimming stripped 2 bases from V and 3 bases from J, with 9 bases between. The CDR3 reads CASSFDERYEQYF. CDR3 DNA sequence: TGTGCCAGCAGCTTTGATGAGCGCTACGAGCAGTACTTC.

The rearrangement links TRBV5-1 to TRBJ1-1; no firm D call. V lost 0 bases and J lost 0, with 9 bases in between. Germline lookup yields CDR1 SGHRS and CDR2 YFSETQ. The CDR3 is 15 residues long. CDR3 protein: CASSLVAGMNTEAFF. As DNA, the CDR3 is TGCGCCAGCAGCTTGGTGGCGGGGATGAACACTGAAGCTTTCTTT. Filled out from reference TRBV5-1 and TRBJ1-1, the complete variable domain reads KAGVTQTPRYLIKTRGQQVTLSCSPISGHRSVSWYQQTPGQGLQFLFEYFSETQRNKGNFPGRFSGRQFSNSRSEMNVSTLELGDSALYLCASSLVAGMNTEAFFGQGTRLTVV.

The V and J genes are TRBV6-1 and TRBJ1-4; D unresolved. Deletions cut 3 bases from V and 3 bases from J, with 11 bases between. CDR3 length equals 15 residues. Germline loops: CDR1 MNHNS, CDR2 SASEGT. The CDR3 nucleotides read TGTGCCAGCAGTGACAGATTTGCGGCTAATGAAAAACTGTTTTTT. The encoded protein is CASSDRFAANEKLFF.

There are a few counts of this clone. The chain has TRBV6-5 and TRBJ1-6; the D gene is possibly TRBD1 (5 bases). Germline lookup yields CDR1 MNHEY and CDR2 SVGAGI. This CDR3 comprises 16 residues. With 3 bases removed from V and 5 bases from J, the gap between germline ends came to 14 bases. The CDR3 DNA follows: TGTGCCAGCAGTTATTCGTCGAACAGGCATAATTCACCCCTCCACTTT. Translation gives CASSYSSNRHNSPLHF.

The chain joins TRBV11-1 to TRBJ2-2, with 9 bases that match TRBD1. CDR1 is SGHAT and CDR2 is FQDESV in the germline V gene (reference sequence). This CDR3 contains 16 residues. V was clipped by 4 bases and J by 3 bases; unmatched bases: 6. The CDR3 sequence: CASSSRDRAYTGELFF. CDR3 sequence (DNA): TGTGCCAGCAGCTCCAGGGACAGGGCTTACACCGGGGAGCTGTTTTTT.

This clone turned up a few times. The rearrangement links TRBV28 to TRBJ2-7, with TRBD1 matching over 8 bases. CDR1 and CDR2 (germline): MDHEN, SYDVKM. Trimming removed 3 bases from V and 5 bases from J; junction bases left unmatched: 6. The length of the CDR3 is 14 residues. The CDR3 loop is CASSFTQGADEQYF. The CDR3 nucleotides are TGTGCCAGCAGTTTTACCCAGGGGGCTGACGAGCAGTACTTC.

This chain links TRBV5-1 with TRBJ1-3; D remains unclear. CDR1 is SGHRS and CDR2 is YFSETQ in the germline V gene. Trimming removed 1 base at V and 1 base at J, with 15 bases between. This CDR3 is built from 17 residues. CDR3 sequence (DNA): TGCGCCAGCAGCTTGATTCCAGTAGGAGGGTCTGGAAACACCATATATTTT. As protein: CASSLIPVGGSGNTIYF. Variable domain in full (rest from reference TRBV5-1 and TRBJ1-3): KAGVTQTPRYLIKTRGQQVTLSCSPISGHRSVSWYQQTPGQGLQFLFEYFSETQRNKGNFPGRFSGRQFSNSRSEMNVSTLELGDSALYLCASSLIPVGGSGNTIYFGEGSWLTVV.

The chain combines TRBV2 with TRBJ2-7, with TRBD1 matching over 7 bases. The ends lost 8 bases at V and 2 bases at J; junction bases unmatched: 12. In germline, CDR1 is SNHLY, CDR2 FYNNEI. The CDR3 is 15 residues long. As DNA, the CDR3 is TGTGCCAGCTTGAGGTCCCGGGACAGAGCCTACGAGCAGTACTTC. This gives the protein CASLRSRDRAYEQYF.

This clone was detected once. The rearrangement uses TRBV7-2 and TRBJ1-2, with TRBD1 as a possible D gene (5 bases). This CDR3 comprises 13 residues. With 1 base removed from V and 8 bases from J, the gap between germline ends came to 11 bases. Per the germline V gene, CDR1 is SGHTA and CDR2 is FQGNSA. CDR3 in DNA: TGTGCCAGCAGCTTAGGCAGGGAAGACGGCTACACCTTC. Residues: CASSLGREDGYTF.

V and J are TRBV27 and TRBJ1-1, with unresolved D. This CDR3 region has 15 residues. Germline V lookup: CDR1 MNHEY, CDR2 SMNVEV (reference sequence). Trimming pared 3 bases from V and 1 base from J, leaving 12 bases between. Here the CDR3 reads CASSLSFRGNTEAFF. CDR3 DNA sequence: TGTGCCAGCAGTTTGTCTTTCCGGGGGAACACTGAAGCTTTCTTT.

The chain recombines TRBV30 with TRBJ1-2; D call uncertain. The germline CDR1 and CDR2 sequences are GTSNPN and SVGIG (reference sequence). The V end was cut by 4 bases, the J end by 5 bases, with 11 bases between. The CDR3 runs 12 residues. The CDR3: CAWTVLQYGYTF. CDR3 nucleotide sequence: TGTGCCTGGACGGTCTTGCAATATGGCTACACCTTC.

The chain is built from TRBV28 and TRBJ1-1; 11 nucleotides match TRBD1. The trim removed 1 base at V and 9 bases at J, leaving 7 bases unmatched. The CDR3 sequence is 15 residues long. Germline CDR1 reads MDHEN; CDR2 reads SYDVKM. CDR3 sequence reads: CASSLSGTGGGQAFF. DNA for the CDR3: TGTGCCAGCAGTTTATCCGGGACAGGGGGAGGCCAAGCTTTCTTT.

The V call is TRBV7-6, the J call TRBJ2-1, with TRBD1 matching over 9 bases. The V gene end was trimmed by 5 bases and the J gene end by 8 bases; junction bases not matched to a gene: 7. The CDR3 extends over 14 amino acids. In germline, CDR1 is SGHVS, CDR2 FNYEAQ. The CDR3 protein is CASSLGTGLDEQFF. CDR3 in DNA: TGTGCCAGCAGCCTCGGGACAGGGTTAGATGAGCAGTTCTTC.

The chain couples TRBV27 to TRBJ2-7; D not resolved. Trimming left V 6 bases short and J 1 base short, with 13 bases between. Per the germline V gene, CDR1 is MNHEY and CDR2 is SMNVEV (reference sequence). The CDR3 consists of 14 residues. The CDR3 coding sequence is TGTGCCAGCAGGCCGGGTCCTTCTTCCTACGAGCAGTACTTC. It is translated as CASRPGPSSYEQYF.

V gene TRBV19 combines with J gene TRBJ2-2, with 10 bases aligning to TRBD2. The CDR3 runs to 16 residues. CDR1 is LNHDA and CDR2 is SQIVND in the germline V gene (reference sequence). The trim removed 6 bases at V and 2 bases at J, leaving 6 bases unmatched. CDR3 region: CASRGSGRVNTGELFF. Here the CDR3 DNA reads TGTGCCAGTAGAGGGAGCGGGAGGGTTAACACCGGGGAGCTGTTTTTT.

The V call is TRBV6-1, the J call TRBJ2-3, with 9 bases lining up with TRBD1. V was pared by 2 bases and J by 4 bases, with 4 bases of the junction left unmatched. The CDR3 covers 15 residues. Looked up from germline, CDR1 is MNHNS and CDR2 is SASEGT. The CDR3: CASSEWDRESDTQYF. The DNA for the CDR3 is TGTGCCAGCAGTGAATGGGACAGGGAGTCAGATACGCAGTATTTT.

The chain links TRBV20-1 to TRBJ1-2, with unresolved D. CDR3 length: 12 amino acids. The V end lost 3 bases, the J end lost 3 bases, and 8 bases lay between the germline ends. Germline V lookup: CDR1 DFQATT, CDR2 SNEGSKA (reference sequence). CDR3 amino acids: CSASPYHYGYTF. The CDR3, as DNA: TGCAGTGCTAGTCCCTATCACTATGGCTACACCTTC.

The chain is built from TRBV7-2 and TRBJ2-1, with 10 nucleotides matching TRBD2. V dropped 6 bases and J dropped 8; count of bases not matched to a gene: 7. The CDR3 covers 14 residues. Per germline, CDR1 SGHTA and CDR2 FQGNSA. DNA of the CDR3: TGTGCCAGCAGACCCGGACTAGCGGCCTATGAGCAGTTCTTC. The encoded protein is CASRPGLAAYEQFF.

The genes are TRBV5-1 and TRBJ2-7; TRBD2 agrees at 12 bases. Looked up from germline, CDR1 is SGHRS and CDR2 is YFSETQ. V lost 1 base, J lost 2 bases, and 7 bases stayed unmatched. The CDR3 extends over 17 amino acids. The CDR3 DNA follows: TGCGCCAGCAGCTTGCTAAGGACTAGCGGGACCCCCTACGAGCAGTACTTC. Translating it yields CASSLLRTSGTPYEQYF.

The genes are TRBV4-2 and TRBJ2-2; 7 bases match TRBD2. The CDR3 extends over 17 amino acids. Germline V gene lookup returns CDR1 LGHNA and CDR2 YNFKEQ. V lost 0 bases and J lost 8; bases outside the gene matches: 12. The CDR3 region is CASSQEFRRRERGELFF. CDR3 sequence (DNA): TGTGCCAGCAGCCAAGAGTTTCGTAGGCGGGAGCGAGGGGAGCTGTTTTTT.

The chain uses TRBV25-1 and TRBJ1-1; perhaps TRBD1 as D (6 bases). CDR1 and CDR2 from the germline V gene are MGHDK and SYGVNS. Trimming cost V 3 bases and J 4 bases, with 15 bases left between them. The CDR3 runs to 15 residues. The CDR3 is CASSESGARGTEAFF. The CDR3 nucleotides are TGTGCCAGCAGTGAGTCGGGCGCCAGGGGCACTGAAGCTTTCTTT.

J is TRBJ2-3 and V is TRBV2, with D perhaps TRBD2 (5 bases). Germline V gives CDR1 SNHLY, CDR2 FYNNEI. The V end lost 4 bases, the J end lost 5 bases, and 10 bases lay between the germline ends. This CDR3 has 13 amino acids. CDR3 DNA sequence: TGTGCCAGCAGTGGCCCAGGAGGAGATACGCAGTATTTT. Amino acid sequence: CASSGPGGDTQYF.

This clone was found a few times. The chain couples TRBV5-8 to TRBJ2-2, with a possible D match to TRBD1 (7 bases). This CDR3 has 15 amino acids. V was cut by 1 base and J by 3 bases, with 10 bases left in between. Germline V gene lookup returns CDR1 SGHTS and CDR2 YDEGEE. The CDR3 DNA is TGTGCCAGCAGCTTGCAGGGGGGTTACACCGGGGAGCTGTTTTTT. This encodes CASSLQGGYTGELFF.

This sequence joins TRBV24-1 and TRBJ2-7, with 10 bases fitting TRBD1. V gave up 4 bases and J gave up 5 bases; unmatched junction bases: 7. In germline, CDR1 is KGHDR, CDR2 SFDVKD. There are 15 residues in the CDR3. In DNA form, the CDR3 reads TGTGCCACCAGTGACCCCGGACAGGGGGGGAACGAGCAGTACTTC. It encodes CATSDPGQGGNEQYF.